This TCR beta chain is from a study of regulatory T cells in long-lasting Graves disease. The table lists this clonotype with many counts. Arm-PCR of CDR3 regions and iRepertoire HTBI primers were used to build TCR beta libraries. In TCRdb, the multiplex PCR reads were re-called with MiXCR into one record per CDR3 protein. This table has 350,000 to 400,000 distinct CDR3 sequences, around 15% appearing once. Specified time point: newly diagnosed GD, antithyroid drugs for less than 3 months. RNA extracted from PBMCs served as the sequencing template. The EDTA tubes were filled with about 10 milliliters of drawn peripheral blood. A further study also used this sample, focusing on T cells in Graves' hyperthyroidism and ophthalmopathy. From that second work: Stable Graves' hyperthyroidism denoted no ophthalmopathy progression over 18 months. Ophthalmopathy and stable hyperthyroidism were separated by a 13 V-J model.

The sequence was collected from a woman younger than 35 with Graves disease. The sample consisted of peripheral blood mononuclear cells (PBMCs), taken at new diagnosis, from a patient treated with antithyroid drugs.

The CDR3 region is CASSLVFRDRSPQTQYF. The CDR3 bases are TGTGCCAGCAGCTTAGTGTTTCGGGACAGGTCCCCCCAGACCCAGTACTTC. The chain recombines TRBV7-8 with TRBJ2-5; 8 bases match TRBD1. CDR1 and CDR2 from the germline V gene are SGHVS and FQNEAQ. The junction had 13 bases not matched to a gene; V was cut back by 1 base and J by 6 bases. The CDR3 spans 17 residues. The full variable domain, completed using reference TRBV7-8 and TRBJ2-5, is GAGVSQSPRYKVAKRGQDVALRCDPISGHVSLFWYQQALGQGPEFLTYFQNEAQLDKSGLPSDRFFAERPEGSVSTLKIQRTQQEDSAVYLCASSLVFRDRSPQTQYFGPGTRLLVL.